The entry that follows covers one T cell receptor (beta chain) sequence. The antigen remains undetermined. Germline-derived CDR1 and CDR2 are MNHEY and SMNVEV (reference sequence). Trimming removed 7 bases from V and 0 bases from J, with 10 bases in between. This CDR3 comprises 14 residues. This sample is part of a study of T cell repertoires in cytomegalovirus infection. TCRdb analysed the reads with MiXCR anew, one entry per CDR3 protein. The sample contains about 830,000 distinct CDR3 sequences, roughly 33% of which appear only once. General study points: Cumulative frequency (of public TCR beta family members) identified carriers of CMV plus the relevant HLA.

Sample: cultured CD8+ T cells from PBMCs, taken from culture after CMV antigen stimulation. The chain links TRBV27 to TRBJ2-1; D uncertain. This receptor was identified in a human donor in good health (CMV status not recorded). Some clones in this sample may be carry-over from other donors' samples. CDR3 DNA: TGTGCCAGCAAGATTCCCAGCTCCTACAATGAGCAGTTCTTC. Its translation: CASKIPSSYNEQFF.